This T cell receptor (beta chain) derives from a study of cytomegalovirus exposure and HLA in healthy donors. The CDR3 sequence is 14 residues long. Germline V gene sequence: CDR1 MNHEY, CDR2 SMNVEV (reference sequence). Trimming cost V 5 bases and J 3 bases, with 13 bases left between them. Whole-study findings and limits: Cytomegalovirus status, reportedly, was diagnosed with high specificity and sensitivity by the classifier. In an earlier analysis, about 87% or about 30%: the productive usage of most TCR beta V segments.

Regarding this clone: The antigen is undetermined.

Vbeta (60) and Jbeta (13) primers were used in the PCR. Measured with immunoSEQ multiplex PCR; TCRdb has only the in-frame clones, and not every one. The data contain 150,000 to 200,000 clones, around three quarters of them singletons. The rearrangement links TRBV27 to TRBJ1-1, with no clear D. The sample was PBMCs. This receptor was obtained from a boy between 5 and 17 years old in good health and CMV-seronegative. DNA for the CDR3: TGTGCCAGCAGTCCCCTAGGCACTTACACTGAAGCTTTCTTT. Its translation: CASSPLGTYTEAFF.